This TCR beta chain was captured in a study of blood T cell repertoires in COVID-19 (dated by TCRdb to 2018 to 2021). Concerning the study at large: The collaborator samples originated in the United States, Italy and Spain and spanned the acute and convalescent phases of COVID-19. A de-identified subject ID, COVID-19 status, age in years and sex were almost always included in the sample metadata. Where available, HLA class I and class II types were taken from metadata supplied by the sample provider and were not determined by assay-based typing. The repertoires were released in a freely available public database intended as a resource for research on the immune response to SARS-CoV-2. Samples were obtained from the ongoing ImmuneRACE study (first 160 participants) and from some 1,300 subjects provided by 6 global collaborators. Subjects who had been exposed to COVID-19, were actively infected with it, or had recovered from it provided the deeply sampled blood TCRbeta repertoires that made up the dataset. The prospective study material was composed of cDNA or gDNA derived from T cells, B-cell-depleted T cells, or PBMCs.

The immunoSEQ Assay, a bias-controlled multiplex PCR, was used to amplify TCRbeta CDR3 regions from genomic DNA. The paper's data handling went like this. The number of nucleated cells in each sample was estimated from the amplification of reference gene primers within the assay. To quantify the absolute abundance of each unique TCRbeta CDR3 rearrangement, sequence reads were collapsed and filtered. For each sample, productive Simpson clonality was calculated as the square root of Simpson's diversity index across productive rearrangements. This immuneACCESS table, as held by TCRdb, lists in-frame sequences with V and J called but not all clones. Of the missing ones, under half trace to an unresolved V gene in checked studies; the others have no known cause. V and J calls and clone size are those listed in that table; D and trimming were worked out from the DNA. The sample has fewer than 110,000 clones on record, more than 70% of them singletons. In total, the top ten clones hold about 9.9% of the sample.

Per the germline V gene (reference sequence), LNHNV is the CDR1 and YYDKDF is the CDR2. The CDR3 holds 14 amino acids from the cysteine to the phenylalanine. Of all the DNA, just the CDR3 is kept, 42 bases in frame from base 1. The germline V and J ends show losses of 8 bases and 7 bases respectively, and no gene match explains 10 bases of the junction. Collaborating institutions collected whole blood in K2EDTA tubes following their own protocols. For TCRbeta analysis, collaborators shipped samples in one of three forms: frozen whole blood, isolated PBMCs, or DNA extracted from either of those sample types. The research as a whole found: The quantity of clinical and demographic metadata differed by source and by participant and was supplied without curation.

As concerns this clone: It has no known antigen specificity. Base qualities are not provided; no much larger clone lies one nucleotide away.

The chain joins TRBV15 to TRBJ1-3; TRBD1 lines up with 8 middle nucleotides. The origin of this receptor is a woman aged 25 to 39 with acute or convalescent COVID-19. The sequenced material came from peripheral blood. The CDR3 here reads CATAPRTGWNTIYF. DNA sequence: TGTGCCACCGCCCCCCGGACAGGGTGGAACACCATATATTTT.